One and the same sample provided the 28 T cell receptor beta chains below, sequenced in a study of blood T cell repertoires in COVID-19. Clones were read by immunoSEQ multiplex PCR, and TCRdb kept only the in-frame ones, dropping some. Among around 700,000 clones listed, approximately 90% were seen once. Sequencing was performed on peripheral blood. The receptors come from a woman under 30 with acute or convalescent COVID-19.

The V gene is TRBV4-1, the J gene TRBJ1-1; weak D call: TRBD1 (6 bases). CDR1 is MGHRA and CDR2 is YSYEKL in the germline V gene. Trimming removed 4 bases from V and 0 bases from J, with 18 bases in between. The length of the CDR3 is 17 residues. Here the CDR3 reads CASSPVWTADMNTEAFF. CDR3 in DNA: TGCGCCAGCAGCCCCGTCTGGACAGCAGACATGAACACTGAAGCTTTCTTT.

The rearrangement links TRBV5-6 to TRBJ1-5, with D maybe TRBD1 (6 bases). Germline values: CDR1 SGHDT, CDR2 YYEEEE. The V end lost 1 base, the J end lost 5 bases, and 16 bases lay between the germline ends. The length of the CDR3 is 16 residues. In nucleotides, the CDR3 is TGTGCCAGCAGCTTGCGGTCCCAGGGGTCGCATCAGCCCCAGCATTTT. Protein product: CASSLRSQGSHQPQHF.

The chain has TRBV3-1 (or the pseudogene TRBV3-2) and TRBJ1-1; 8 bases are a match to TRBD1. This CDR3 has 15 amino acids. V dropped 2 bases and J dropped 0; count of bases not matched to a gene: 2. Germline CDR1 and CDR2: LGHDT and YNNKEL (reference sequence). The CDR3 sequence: CASSQWTGMNTEAFF. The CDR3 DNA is TGTGCCAGCAGCCAATGGACAGGGATGAACACTGAAGCTTTCTTT.

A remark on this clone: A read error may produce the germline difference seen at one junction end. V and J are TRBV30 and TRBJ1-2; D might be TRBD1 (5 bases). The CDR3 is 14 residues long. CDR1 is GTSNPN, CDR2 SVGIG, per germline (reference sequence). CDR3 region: CGWTADGGTYGYTF. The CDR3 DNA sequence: TGTGGCTGGACCGCTGATGGAGGGACCTATGGCTACACCTTC.

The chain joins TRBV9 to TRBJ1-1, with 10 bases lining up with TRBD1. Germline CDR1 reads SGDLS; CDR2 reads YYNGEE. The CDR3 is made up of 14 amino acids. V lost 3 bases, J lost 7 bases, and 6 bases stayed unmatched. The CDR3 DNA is TGTGCCAGCAGCGGACAGGGGGCGGGTAGTGAAGCTTTCTTT. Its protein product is CASSGQGAGSEAFF.

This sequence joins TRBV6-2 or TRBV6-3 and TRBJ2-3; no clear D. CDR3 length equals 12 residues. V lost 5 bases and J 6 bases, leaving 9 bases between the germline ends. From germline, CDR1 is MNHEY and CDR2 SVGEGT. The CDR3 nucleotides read TGTGCCAGCAGTCAAAGCTGGGATACGCAGTATTTT. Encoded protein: CASSQSWDTQYF.

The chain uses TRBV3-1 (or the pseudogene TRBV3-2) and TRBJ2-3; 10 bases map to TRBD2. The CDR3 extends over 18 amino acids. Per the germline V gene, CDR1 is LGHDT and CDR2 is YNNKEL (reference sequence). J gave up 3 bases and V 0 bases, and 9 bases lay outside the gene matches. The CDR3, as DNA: TGTGCCAGCAGCCAAGATAGGGTAGCGGGGGGTTTTACAGATACGCAGTATTTT. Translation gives CASSQDRVAGGFTDTQYF.

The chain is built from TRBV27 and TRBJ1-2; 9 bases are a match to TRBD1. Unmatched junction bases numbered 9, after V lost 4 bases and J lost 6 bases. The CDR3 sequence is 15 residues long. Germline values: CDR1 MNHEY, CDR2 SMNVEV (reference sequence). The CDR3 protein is CASSCEGQGLDGYTF. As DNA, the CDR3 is TGTGCCAGCAGTTGCGAGGGACAGGGTTTAGATGGCTACACCTTC.

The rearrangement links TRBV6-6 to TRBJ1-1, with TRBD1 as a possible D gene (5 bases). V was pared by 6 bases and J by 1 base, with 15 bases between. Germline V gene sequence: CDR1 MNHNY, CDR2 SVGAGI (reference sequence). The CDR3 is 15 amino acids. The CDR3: CASRPRQHWNTEAFF. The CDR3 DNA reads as TGTGCCAGCAGGCCCAGACAGCATTGGAACACTGAAGCTTTCTTT.

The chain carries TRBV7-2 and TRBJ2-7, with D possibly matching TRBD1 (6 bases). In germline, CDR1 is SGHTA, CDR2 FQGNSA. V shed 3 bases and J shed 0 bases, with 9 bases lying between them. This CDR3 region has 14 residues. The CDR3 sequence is CASSLETGSYEQYF. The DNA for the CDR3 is TGTGCCAGCAGCTTGGAGACAGGCTCCTACGAGCAGTACTTC.

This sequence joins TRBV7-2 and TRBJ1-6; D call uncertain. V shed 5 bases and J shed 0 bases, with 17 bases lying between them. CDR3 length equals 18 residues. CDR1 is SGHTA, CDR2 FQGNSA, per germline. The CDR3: CASSVTVWSFSYNSPLHF. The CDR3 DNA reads TGTGCCAGCAGCGTAACGGTTTGGTCTTTCTCCTATAATTCACCCCTCCACTTT. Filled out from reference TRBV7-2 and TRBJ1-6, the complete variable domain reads GAGVSQSPSNKVTEKGKDVELRCDPISGHTALYWYRQSLGQGLEFLIYFQGNSAPDKSGLPSDRFSAERTGGSVSTLTIQRTQQEDSAVYLCASSVTVWSFSYNSPLHFGNGTRLTVT.

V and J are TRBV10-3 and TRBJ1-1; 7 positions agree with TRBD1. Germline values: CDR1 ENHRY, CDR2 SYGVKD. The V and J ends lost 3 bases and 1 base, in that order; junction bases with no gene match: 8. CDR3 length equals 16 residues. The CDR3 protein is CAISEDTGERNTEAFF. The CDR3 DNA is TGTGCCATCAGTGAAGATACAGGGGAAAGGAACACTGAAGCTTTCTTT.

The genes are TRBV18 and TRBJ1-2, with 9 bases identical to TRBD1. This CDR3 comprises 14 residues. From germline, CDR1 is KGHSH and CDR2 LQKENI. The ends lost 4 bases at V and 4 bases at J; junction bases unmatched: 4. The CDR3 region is CASSRDRDPYGYTF. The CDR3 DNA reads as TGTGCCAGCTCACGGGACAGGGACCCCTATGGCTACACCTTC.

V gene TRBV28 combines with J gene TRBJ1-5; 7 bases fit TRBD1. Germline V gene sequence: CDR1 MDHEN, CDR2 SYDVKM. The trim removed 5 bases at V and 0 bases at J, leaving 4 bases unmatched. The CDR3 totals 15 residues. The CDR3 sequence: CASSPRQGSNQPQHF. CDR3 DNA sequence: TGTGCCAGCAGTCCCCGACAGGGTAGCAATCAGCCCCAGCATTTT.

CDR3 nucleotide sequence: TGTGCCAGTAGTGGATGGGGAGCCCCGACCTACGAGCAGTACTTC. Its translation: CASSGWGAPTYEQYF. This chain connects TRBV19 to TRBJ2-7; maybe TRBD2 (5 bases). Germline V gene lookup returns CDR1 LNHDA and CDR2 SQIVND (reference sequence). The length of the CDR3 is 15 residues. Deletions cut 5 bases from V and 2 bases from J, with 16 bases between. The full variable domain, rest sourced from reference TRBV19 and TRBJ2-7, is DGGITQSPKYLFRKEGQNVTLSCEQNLNHDAMYWYRQDPGQGLRLIYYSQIVNDFQKGDIAEGYSVSREKKESFPLTVTSAQKNPTAFYLCASSGWGAPTYEQYFGPGTRLTVT.

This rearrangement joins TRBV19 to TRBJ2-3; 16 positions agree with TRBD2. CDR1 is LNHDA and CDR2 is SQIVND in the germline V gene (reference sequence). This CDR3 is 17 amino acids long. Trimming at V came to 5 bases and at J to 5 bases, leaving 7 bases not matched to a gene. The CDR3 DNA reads TGTGCCAGTAGTCCGGGGACTAGCGGGGGGGCCTTAGATACGCAGTATTTT. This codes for CASSPGTSGGALDTQYF.

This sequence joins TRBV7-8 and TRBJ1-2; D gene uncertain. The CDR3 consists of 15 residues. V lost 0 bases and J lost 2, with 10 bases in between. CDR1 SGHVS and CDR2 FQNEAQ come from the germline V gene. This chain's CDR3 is CASSLASDGNYGYTF. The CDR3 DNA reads TGTGCCAGCAGCTTAGCGTCCGACGGGAACTATGGCTACACCTTC. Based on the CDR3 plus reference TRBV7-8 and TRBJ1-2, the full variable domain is GAGVSQSPRYKVAKRGQDVALRCDPISGHVSLFWYQQALGQGPEFLTYFQNEAQLDKSGLPSDRFFAERPEGSVSTLKIQRTQQEDSAVYLCASSLASDGNYGYTFGSGTRLTVV.

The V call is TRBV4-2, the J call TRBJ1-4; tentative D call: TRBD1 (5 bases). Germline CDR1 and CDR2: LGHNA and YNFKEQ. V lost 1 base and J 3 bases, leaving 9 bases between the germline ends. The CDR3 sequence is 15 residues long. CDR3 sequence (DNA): TGTGCCAGCAGCCAAGTGGGACTGTCTAATGAAAAACTGTTTTTT. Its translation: CASSQVGLSNEKLFF.

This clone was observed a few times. CDR3 bases: TGTGCCAGCAGCCAAGGTTGCAGTACAACTAATGAAAAACTGTTTTTT. Residues: CASSQGCSTTNEKLFF. The chain has TRBV3-1 (or the pseudogene TRBV3-2) and TRBJ1-4; D gene unclear. Trimming took off 1 base at V and 0 bases at J, with 9 bases between the two ends. The germline V gene encodes CDR1 LGHDT and CDR2 YNNKEL (reference sequence). This CDR3 region has 16 residues.

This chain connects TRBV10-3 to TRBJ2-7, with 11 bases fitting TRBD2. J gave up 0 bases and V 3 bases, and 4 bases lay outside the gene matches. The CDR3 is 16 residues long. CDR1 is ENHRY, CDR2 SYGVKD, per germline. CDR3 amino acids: CAISDSGGGSSYEQYF. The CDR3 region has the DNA TGTGCCATCAGTGATAGCGGGGGGGGAAGCTCCTACGAGCAGTACTTC.

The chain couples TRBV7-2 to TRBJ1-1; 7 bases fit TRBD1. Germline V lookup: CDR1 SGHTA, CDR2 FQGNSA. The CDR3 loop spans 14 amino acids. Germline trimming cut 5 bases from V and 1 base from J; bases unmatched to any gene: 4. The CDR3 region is CASSLWTGNTEAFF. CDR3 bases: TGTGCCAGCAGCCTCTGGACAGGGAACACTGAAGCTTTCTTT.

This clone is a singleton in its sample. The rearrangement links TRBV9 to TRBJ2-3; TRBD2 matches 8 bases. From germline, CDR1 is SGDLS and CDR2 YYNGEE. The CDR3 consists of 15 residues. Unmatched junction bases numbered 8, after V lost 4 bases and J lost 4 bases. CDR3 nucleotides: TGTGCCAGCAGCAGGGGACTAGTTGCTGCAGATACGCAGTATTTT. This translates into CASSRGLVAADTQYF.

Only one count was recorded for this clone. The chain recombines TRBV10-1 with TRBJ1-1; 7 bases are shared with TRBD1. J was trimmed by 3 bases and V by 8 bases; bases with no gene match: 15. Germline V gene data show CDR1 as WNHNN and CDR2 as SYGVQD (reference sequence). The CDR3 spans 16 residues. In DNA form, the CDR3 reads TGCGCCAGCCCAACCCCCGGACAGGCCCCCGACACTGAAGCTTTCTTT. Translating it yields CASPTPGQAPDTEAFF.

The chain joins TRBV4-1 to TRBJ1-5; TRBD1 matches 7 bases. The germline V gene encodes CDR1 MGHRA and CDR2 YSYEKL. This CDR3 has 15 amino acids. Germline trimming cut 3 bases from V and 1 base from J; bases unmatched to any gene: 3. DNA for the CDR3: TGCGCCAGCAGCCAGATACAGGGGAGCAATCAGCCCCAGCATTTT. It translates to CASSQIQGSNQPQHF.

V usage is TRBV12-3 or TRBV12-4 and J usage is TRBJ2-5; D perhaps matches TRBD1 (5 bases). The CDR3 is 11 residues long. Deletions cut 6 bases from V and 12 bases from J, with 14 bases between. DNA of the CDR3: TGTGCCAGCAGCCCTGGTGACAGAGAGTACTTC. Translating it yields CASSPGDREYF.

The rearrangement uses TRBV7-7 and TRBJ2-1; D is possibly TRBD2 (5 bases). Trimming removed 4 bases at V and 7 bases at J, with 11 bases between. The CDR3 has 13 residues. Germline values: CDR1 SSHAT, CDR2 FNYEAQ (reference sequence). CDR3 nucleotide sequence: TGTGCCAGCAGCTCTGGACTCCCAAATGAGCAGTTCTTC. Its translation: CASSSGLPNEQFF.

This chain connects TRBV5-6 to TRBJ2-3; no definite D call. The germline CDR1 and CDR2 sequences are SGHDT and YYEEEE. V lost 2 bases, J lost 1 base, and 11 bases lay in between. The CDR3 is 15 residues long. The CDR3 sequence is CASSFKRWGTDTQYF. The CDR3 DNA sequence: TGTGCCAGCAGCTTCAAGCGCTGGGGCACAGATACGCAGTATTTT.

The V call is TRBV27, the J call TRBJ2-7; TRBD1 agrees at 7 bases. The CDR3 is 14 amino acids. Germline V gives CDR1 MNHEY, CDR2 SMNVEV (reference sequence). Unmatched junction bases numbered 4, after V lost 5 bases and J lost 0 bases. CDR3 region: CASSDRETSYEQYF. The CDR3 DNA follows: TGTGCCAGCAGTGACAGGGAAACCTCCTACGAGCAGTACTTC.